A single sample is the source of the 10 T cell receptor beta chains below, sequenced in a study of cytomegalovirus exposure and HLA in healthy donors listed by TCRdb under 2017. The library relied on the immunoSEQ multiplex PCR assay. For the multiplex PCR, a mixture combining 60 forward primers for TCR Vbeta segments and 13 reverse primers for TCR Jbeta segments was used. TCRdb took this table from immuneACCESS and kept in-frame rearrangements with V and J called. Such tables lack part of the clones; where checked against another copy, unresolved V genes explain under half of the gap, and the rest is unexplained. For this sample there are 200,000 to 250,000 clones; more than 60% appear just once. The ten biggest clones cover 1.8% of the sample. Sequenced material: PBMCs. The receptor set was obtained from a woman in her 30s in good health and CMV-seronegative.

V is TRBV7-2 and J is TRBJ2-1; 16 bases line up with TRBD2. Germline CDR1 is SGHTA and CDR2 is FQGNSA. The junction had 11 bases not matched to a gene; V was cut back by 5 bases and J by 4 bases. The CDR3 runs to 19 residues. CDR3 DNA sequence: TGTGCCAGCAGCCCTTTCCTGGGACTAGCGGGAGGGACTTACAATGAGCAGTTCTTC. Amino acid sequence: CASSPFLGLAGGTYNEQFF.

The genes are TRBV5-1 and TRBJ2-5; maybe TRBD1 (7 bases). CDR1 SGHRS and CDR2 YFSETQ come from the germline V gene. The V and J ends lost 3 bases and 11 bases respectively, with 17 bases between them. The CDR3 has 13 residues. CDR3 protein: CASSSLGQAGQYF. DNA of the CDR3: TGCGCCAGCAGCTCACTAGGACAGGCGGGGCAGTACTTC. Supplemented by reference TRBV5-1 and TRBJ2-5, the full variable domain reads KAGVTQTPRYLIKTRGQQVTLSCSPISGHRSVSWYQQTPGQGLQFLFEYFSETQRNKGNFPGRFSGRQFSNSRSEMNVSTLELGDSALYLCASSSLGQAGQYFGPGTRLLVL.

This chain links TRBV2 with TRBJ2-7; 10 bases line up with TRBD1. With V trimmed by 2 bases and J by 5 bases, 9 bases remained unmatched. The V gene's germline CDR1 is SNHLY and CDR2 FYNNEI. This CDR3 has 16 amino acids. DNA for the CDR3: TGTGCCAGCAGTGAATCCCGGGACAGGGGCGTCCACGAGCAGTACTTC. It is translated as CASSESRDRGVHEQYF. Full variable domain (remainder filled in from reference TRBV2 and TRBJ2-7): EPEVTQTPSHQVTQMGQEVILRCVPISNHLYFYWYRQILGQKVEFLVSFYNNEISEKSEIFDDQFSVERPDGSNFTLKIRSTKLEDSAMYFCASSESRDRGVHEQYFGPGTRLTVT.

The rearrangement uses TRBV9 and TRBJ1-5; 7 bases are a match to TRBD1. Per the germline V gene, CDR1 is SGDLS and CDR2 is YYNGEE. V shed 5 bases, J shed 4 bases, and the junction held 9 bases outside the gene matches. The CDR3 covers 15 residues. The CDR3 here is CASSLTDRANQPQHF. As DNA, the CDR3 is TGTGCCAGCAGTCTCACCGACAGGGCGAATCAGCCCCAGCATTTT.

In nucleotides, the CDR3 is TGTGCCAGCAGTTACGGTGCCTCCGGGAACACTGAAGCTTTCTTT. Translation gives CASSYGASGNTEAFF. This chain uses TRBV6-5 with TRBJ1-1; D uncertain. With 2 bases removed from V and 1 base from J, the gap between germline ends came to 11 bases. From germline, CDR1 is MNHEY and CDR2 SVGAGI. The length of the CDR3 is 15 residues.

Details on this clone: It is likely a read error, because the conserved phenylalanine at the end of the CDR3 is missing. The chain joins TRBV6-5 to TRBJ1-1; D gene uncertain. Trimming removed 2 bases from V and 4 bases from J, with 8 bases in between. The V gene's germline CDR1 is MNHEY and CDR2 SVGAGI. The CDR3 is made up of 13 amino acids. This CDR3 reads CASSYTDGTEAFL. Written as DNA, the CDR3 is TGTGCCAGCAGTTACACAGATGGCACTGAAGCTTTCTTG.

The chain uses TRBV6-6 and TRBJ2-7, with a tentative D call TRBD2 (5 bases). Trimming took off 2 bases at V and 0 bases at J, with 11 bases between the two ends. This CDR3 region has 15 residues. Germline CDR1 reads MNHNY; CDR2 reads SVGAGI (reference sequence). CDR3 in DNA: TGTGCCAGCAGTTACCAACGTACTAGCTCCTACGAGCAGTACTTC. Residues: CASSYQRTSSYEQYF.

The chain carries TRBV4-2 and TRBJ1-2; TRBD1 matches at 8 bases. V trimming: 0 bases; J trimming: 7 bases; junction bases outside the gene matches: 4. CDR1 is LGHNA and CDR2 is YNFKEQ in the germline V gene. The CDR3 totals 14 residues. This CDR3 reads CASSQEDRAAGYTF. The CDR3 coding sequence is TGTGCCAGCAGCCAAGAGGACAGGGCGGCTGGCTACACCTTC.

The rearrangement uses TRBV5-4 and TRBJ2-1; 7 nucleotides line up with TRBD2. Trimming took 4 bases from V and 9 from J; bases not matched to a gene: 13. There are 15 residues in the CDR3. The germline gives CDR1 SGHNT, CDR2 YYREEE (reference sequence). The CDR3 here is CASSQEAGGWSEQFF. In DNA, the CDR3 is TGTGCCAGCAGCCAAGAAGCCGGGGGGTGGAGTGAGCAGTTCTTC.

V gene TRBV7-9 combines with J gene TRBJ1-2, with D perhaps matching TRBD1 (6 bases). Germline CDR1 is SEHNR and CDR2 is FQNEAQ (reference sequence). The CDR3 contains 15 residues. V lost 4 bases to trimming and J lost 1 base, with 13 bases between them. The CDR3 is CASSSPGTINYGYTF. CDR3 sequence (DNA): TGTGCCAGCAGCTCTCCCGGGACAATTAACTATGGCTACACCTTC.